The 25 T cell receptor beta chains below come from one sample, sequenced in a study of patients and donors after allogeneic stem cell transplantation (dated by TCRdb to 2018 to 2021). Library creation used RT-PCR. The reads were generated on a NextSeq 550. TCRdb reprocessed the public reads (quality trimming at Q25 with fastp, clone calling with MiXCR) and kept in-frame beta chains. Every distinct CDR3 protein forms one entry, paired with its most common genes and DNA. This sample has 400,000 to 500,000 distinct CDR3 sequences in its table, and 16% of those were observed once. The ten top clones hold 7.2% of the sample. The sequenced sample was blood, either unsorted or a sorted T cell fraction (not recorded which). The receptor source for this set is a human donor who was either an allogeneic HSCT recipient or a stem cell or donor lymphocyte infusion donor (not recorded which). It is not recorded whose cells these are; they may come from a transplant donor.

V gene TRBV2 combines with J gene TRBJ2-1; 9 bases map to TRBD2. The CDR3 is 14 residues long. Trimming took 3 bases from V and 9 from J; bases not matched to a gene: 6. Looked up from germline, CDR1 is SNHLY and CDR2 is FYNNEI. Here the CDR3 reads CASSESLAGFEQFF. CDR3 sequence (DNA): TGTGCCAGCAGTGAGAGTCTAGCGGGATTTGAGCAGTTCTTC.

The genes are TRBV10-3 and TRBJ2-1; 7 bases match TRBD1. The CDR3 sequence is 14 residues long. V dropped 6 bases and J dropped 5; count of bases not matched to a gene: 7. Germline V gene data show CDR1 as ENHRY and CDR2 as SYGVKD. CDR3 in DNA: TGTGCCATCAGGGGGACAGTCACCAACAATGAGCAGTTCTTC. Its translation is CAIRGTVTNNEQFF.

This sequence joins TRBV5-1 and TRBJ1-5; TRBD1 might be the D (5 bases). The CDR3 has 16 residues. Germline CDR1 SGHRS, CDR2 YFSETQ. V lost 0 bases to trimming and J lost 3 bases, with 13 bases between them. CDR3 loop: CASSLVEGINNQPQHF. DNA of the CDR3: TGCGCCAGCAGCTTGGTGGAGGGGATTAACAATCAGCCCCAGCATTTT.

This clonotype came up a few times. This chain links TRBV7-3 with TRBJ2-1; 11 nucleotides line up with TRBD2. The ends lost 4 bases at V and 9 bases at J; junction bases unmatched: 14. The CDR3 extends over 17 amino acids. Germline values: CDR1 SGHTA, CDR2 FQGTGA. The CDR3 loop is CASSSLILAGGPFEQFF. The CDR3 DNA is TGTGCCAGCAGCTCCTTAATTTTAGCGGGAGGGCCGTTTGAGCAGTTCTTC.

In this sample, this clonotype turned up a few times. In nucleotides, the CDR3 is TGTGCCATCAGTGGGATTCAAGAGACCCAGTACTTC. It codes for CAISGIQETQYF. J is TRBJ2-5 and V is TRBV10-3; D not certain. Germline CDR1 ENHRY, CDR2 SYGVKD. CDR3 length: 12 amino acids. Trimming stripped 4 bases from V and 2 bases from J, with 5 bases between.

This clonotype was seen only a few times. J is TRBJ2-2 and V is TRBV29-1; 13 bases agree with TRBD2. Trimming took 7 bases from V and 5 from J; bases not matched to a gene: 7. The germline V gene encodes CDR1 SQVTM and CDR2 ANQGSEA. The CDR3 sequence is 15 residues long. Here the CDR3 reads CSDLGLAGETGELFF. The CDR3 DNA reads as TGCAGCGACCTTGGACTAGCGGGGGAGACCGGGGAGCTGTTTTTT.

The gene calls are TRBV10-3 and TRBJ2-7; possible D gene TRBD2, 6 bases. This CDR3 is 15 amino acids long. Trimming shortened V by 0 bases and J by 6 bases, and 15 bases separated the two germline ends. Germline lookup yields CDR1 ENHRY and CDR2 SYGVKD. The CDR3 region has the DNA TGTGCCATCAGTGAGTCCGGCCCGACGGGGGTCGAGCAGTACTTC. Amino acid sequence: CAISESGPTGVEQYF.

This chain connects TRBV4-3 to TRBJ2-7; TRBD2 matches 9 bases. Germline V lookup: CDR1 LGHNA, CDR2 YSLEER. This CDR3 is built from 17 residues. The junction had 8 bases not matched to a gene; V was cut back by 0 bases and J by 2 bases. The CDR3: CASSQDLSIAGAYEQYF. CDR3 DNA: TGCGCCAGCAGCCAAGATCTTTCGATAGCGGGGGCCTACGAGCAGTACTTC.

This clonotype was found a few times. This chain joins TRBV11-1 and TRBJ2-1; 13 bases match TRBD2. Germline V CDR1 and CDR2: SGHAT, FQDESV (reference sequence). The length of the CDR3 is 16 residues. The junction had 8 bases not matched to a gene; V was cut back by 4 bases and J by 8 bases. The CDR3 reads CASSWRLAGGLDEQFF. DNA of the CDR3: TGTGCCAGCAGCTGGAGACTAGCGGGGGGTTTGGATGAGCAGTTCTTC.

This clonotype was detected a few times. V and J are TRBV7-8 and TRBJ1-6; 7 nucleotides line up with TRBD1. Trimming removed 1 base from V and 11 bases from J; junction bases left unmatched: 5. Per the germline V gene, CDR1 is SGHVS and CDR2 is FQNEAQ. The CDR3 covers 14 residues. The CDR3: CASSLGQGRTPLHF. Here the CDR3 DNA reads TGTGCCAGCAGCTTAGGACAGGGAAGGACACCCCTCCACTTT. The whole variable domain, filled in from reference TRBV7-8 and TRBJ1-6, reads GAGVSQSPRYKVAKRGQDVALRCDPISGHVSLFWYQQALGQGPEFLTYFQNEAQLDKSGLPSDRFFAERPEGSVSTLKIQRTQQEDSAVYLCASSLGQGRTPLHFGNGTRLTVT.

The chain carries TRBV7-2 and TRBJ2-7; D gene unclear. V was pared by 0 bases and J by 0 bases, with 6 bases between. From germline, CDR1 is SGHTA and CDR2 FQGNSA. This CDR3 is built from 14 residues. CDR3 residues: CASSLASTSYEQYF. DNA for the CDR3: TGTGCCAGCAGCTTAGCCAGCACCTCCTACGAGCAGTACTTC.

This chain links TRBV4-1 with TRBJ2-1; TRBD2 agrees at 13 bases. This CDR3 contains 17 residues. V lost 2 bases, J lost 7 bases, and 8 bases stayed unmatched. Germline-derived CDR1 and CDR2 are MGHRA and YSYEKL. The CDR3 sequence: CASSQPTSGRVKNEQFF. The CDR3 coding sequence is TGCGCCAGCAGCCAACCCACTAGCGGGAGGGTTAAAAATGAGCAGTTCTTC.

This clonotype was seen a handful of times. The chain links TRBV2 to TRBJ2-1; the match to TRBD2 covers 7 bases. This CDR3 has 17 residues. With 7 bases clipped from V and 9 bases from J, the junction kept 21 bases outside the gene matches. CDR1 SNHLY and CDR2 FYNNEI come from the germline V gene. The CDR3 DNA reads as TGTGCCAGCACCCCCGAGGGAGTCAAACTAGCGTTTAGTGAGCAGTTCTTC. Residues: CASTPEGVKLAFSEQFF.

This clonotype was recorded a few times. This chain uses TRBV9 with TRBJ1-6; 8 bases match TRBD1. Per germline, CDR1 SGDLS and CDR2 YYNGEE. The V segment lost 3 bases and the J segment 4 bases; nucleotides outside the gene matches: 3. This CDR3 has 15 residues. The DNA for the CDR3 is TGTGCCAGCAGCGCCCGGACAGGGTATAATTCACCCCTCCACTTT. Residues: CASSARTGYNSPLHF.

The chain is built from TRBV6-1 and TRBJ2-2; 8 bases align to TRBD2. CDR1 is MNHNS and CDR2 is SASEGT in the germline V gene. The CDR3 has 15 amino acids. V shed 5 bases and J 6 bases; nucleotides not matched to a gene: 8. CDR3 nucleotide sequence: TGTGCCAGCAGTAGCGGGGGCCCCCTGGCCGGGGAGCTGTTTTTT. Translating gives CASSSGGPLAGELFF.

V usage is TRBV11-3 and J usage is TRBJ2-5, with a weak D call TRBD2 (5 bases). Trimming took off 0 bases at V and 10 bases at J, with 12 bases between the two ends. The CDR3 runs 13 residues. Germline V gives CDR1 SGHNT, CDR2 YENEEA. CDR3 nucleotides: TGTGCCAGCAGCTTAGATCCGGGGAGAGTCCAGTACTTC. Amino acids: CASSLDPGRVQYF.

This clonotype came up many times. The chain carries TRBV11-1 and TRBJ2-1; 10 nucleotides match TRBD1. The CDR3 is 17 amino acids. CDR1 is SGHAT, CDR2 FQDESV, per germline (reference sequence). J gave up 2 bases and V 4 bases, and 8 bases lay outside the gene matches. The CDR3 spells CASSSSSGQGTYNEQFF. CDR3 nucleotide sequence: TGTGCCAGCAGCTCTTCTTCGGGACAGGGGACCTACAATGAGCAGTTCTTC.

This clonotype was detected ten times or more. The chain carries TRBV10-3 and TRBJ1-3; the D gene is possibly TRBD1 (6 bases). V was shortened by 10 bases and J by 0 bases, with 16 bases between the two germline ends. Looked up from germline, CDR1 is ENHRY and CDR2 is SYGVKD. The CDR3 spans 15 residues. The CDR3 loop reads CATRGQSHSGNTIYF. For the CDR3, the DNA is TGTGCCACCAGAGGACAGTCCCACTCTGGAAACACCATATATTTT.

This clonotype was counted only a few times. The chain carries TRBV2 and TRBJ2-1; maybe TRBD2 (5 bases). V lost 6 bases, J lost 7 bases, and 19 bases lay in between. Looked up from germline, CDR1 is SNHLY and CDR2 is FYNNEI. The CDR3 length is 15 residues. The CDR3 nucleotides read TGTGCCAGCAGCCCACTCCCAGCGGCAGTGAATGAGCAGTTCTTC. Translated: CASSPLPAAVNEQFF.

The CDR3: CASTVLRGGHSPLHF. The CDR3 DNA is TGTGCCAGTACCGTCTTGCGTGGGGGACATTCACCCCTCCACTTT. This sequence joins TRBV19 and TRBJ1-6; D possibly corresponds to TRBD1 (5 bases). Per germline, CDR1 LNHDA and CDR2 SQIVND (reference sequence). This CDR3 spans 15 amino acids. The V and J ends lost 7 bases and 8 bases respectively, with 18 bases between them.

This clonotype came up a few times. CDR3 residues: CASSFKGAETQYF. In nucleotides, the CDR3 is TGTGCCAGCAGCTTCAAGGGGGCAGAGACCCAGTACTTC. The rearrangement joins TRBV7-2 to TRBJ2-5; 7 bases are a match to TRBD1. Germline assignment: CDR1 SGHTA and CDR2 FQGNSA. There are 13 residues in the CDR3. V gave up 3 bases and J gave up 4 bases; unmatched junction bases: 2. The whole variable domain, remainder taken from reference TRBV7-2 and TRBJ2-5, is GAGVSQSPSNKVTEKGKDVELRCDPISGHTALYWYRQSLGQGLEFLIYFQGNSAPDKSGLPSDRFSAERTGGSVSTLTIQRTQQEDSAVYLCASSFKGAETQYFGPGTRLLVL.

The chain is built from TRBV12-3 or TRBV12-4 and TRBJ1-5; TRBD1 matches at 10 bases. J lost 7 bases, V lost 6 bases, and 12 bases had no gene match. The CDR3 covers 16 residues. The CDR3 nucleotides are TGTGCCAGCAGCCGGGGACAGGGGAAAGGAAACCAGCCCCAGCATTTT. This codes for CASSRGQGKGNQPQHF.

The chain employs TRBV29-1 and TRBJ2-5; D remains ambiguous. The CDR3 spans 12 residues. Germline CDR1 is SQVTM and CDR2 is ANQGSEA. V was pared by 0 bases and J by 4 bases, with 6 bases between. CDR3 DNA: TGCAGCGTTGAAGATCGCCCAGAGACCCAGTACTTC. Its protein is CSVEDRPETQYF. The variable domain in full, completed from reference TRBV29-1 and TRBJ2-5, reads SAVISQKPSRDICQRGTSLTIQCQVDSQVTMMFWYRQQPGQSLTLIATANQGSEATYESGFVIDKFPISRPNLTFSTLTVSNMSPEDSSIYLCSVEDRPETQYFGPGTRLLVL.

V usage is TRBV12-3 or TRBV12-4 and J usage is TRBJ2-7, with TRBD1 matching over 10 bases. Trimming took 1 base from V and 5 from J; bases not matched to a gene: 2. This CDR3 has 14 residues. CDR3 DNA: TGTGCCAGCAGTTTAGGGGACAGGGGCCACGAGCAGTACTTC. It is translated as CASSLGDRGHEQYF.

This clonotype was detected only a few times. This CDR3 reads CASNRAEGPYEQYF. CDR3 sequence (DNA): TGTGCCAGCAACCGGGCGGAGGGGCCCTACGAGCAGTACTTC. The V gene is TRBV12-3 or TRBV12-4, the J gene TRBJ2-7; D perhaps matches TRBD2 (6 bases). Trimming cost V 7 bases and J 2 bases, with 15 bases left between them. This CDR3 region has 14 residues.